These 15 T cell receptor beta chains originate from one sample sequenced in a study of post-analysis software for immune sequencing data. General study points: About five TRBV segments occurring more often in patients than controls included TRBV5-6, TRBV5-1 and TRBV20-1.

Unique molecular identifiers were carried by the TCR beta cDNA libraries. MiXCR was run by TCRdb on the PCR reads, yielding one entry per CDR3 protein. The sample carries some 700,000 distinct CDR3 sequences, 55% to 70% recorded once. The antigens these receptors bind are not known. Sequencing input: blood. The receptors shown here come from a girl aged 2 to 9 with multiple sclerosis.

CDR3 protein: CASSSTVGGPRRTSYNEQFF. The CDR3 bases are TGTGCCAGCAGCTCGACAGTCGGGGGCCCTCGTCGTACATCCTACAATGAGCAGTTCTTC. The rearrangement uses TRBV7-9 and TRBJ2-1, with D possibly being TRBD1 or TRBD2 (6 bases each). The CDR3 runs 20 residues. Deletions cut 4 bases from V and 1 base from J, with 26 bases between. Per the germline V gene, CDR1 is SEHNR and CDR2 is FQNEAQ (reference sequence).

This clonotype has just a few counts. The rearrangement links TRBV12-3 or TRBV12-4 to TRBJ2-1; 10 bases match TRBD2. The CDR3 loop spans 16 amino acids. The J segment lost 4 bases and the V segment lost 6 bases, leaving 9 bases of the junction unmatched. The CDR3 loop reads CASSASGRRIYNEQFF. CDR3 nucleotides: TGTGCCAGCAGCGCTAGCGGGAGAAGGATATACAATGAGCAGTTCTTC.

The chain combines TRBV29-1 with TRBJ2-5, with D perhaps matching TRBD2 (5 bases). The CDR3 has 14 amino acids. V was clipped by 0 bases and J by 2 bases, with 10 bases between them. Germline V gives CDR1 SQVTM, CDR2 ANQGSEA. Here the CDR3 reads CSVEDGREQETQYF. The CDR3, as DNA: TGCAGCGTTGAAGATGGACGGGAACAAGAGACCCAGTACTTC.

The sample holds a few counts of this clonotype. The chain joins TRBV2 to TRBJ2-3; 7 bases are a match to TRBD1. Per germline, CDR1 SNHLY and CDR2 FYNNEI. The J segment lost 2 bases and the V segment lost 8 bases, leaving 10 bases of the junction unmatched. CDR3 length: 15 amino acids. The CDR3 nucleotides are TGTGCCAGCCTAGGACAGGACTCCCTCACAGATACGCAGTATTTT. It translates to CASLGQDSLTDTQYF.

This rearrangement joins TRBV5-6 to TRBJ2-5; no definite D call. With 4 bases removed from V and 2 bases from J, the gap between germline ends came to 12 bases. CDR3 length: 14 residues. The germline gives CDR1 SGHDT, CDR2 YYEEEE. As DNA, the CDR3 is TGTGCCAGCAGCCTGCAGACGGTTCAAGAGACCCAGTACTTC. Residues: CASSLQTVQETQYF.

The CDR3 loop reads CASSWDGPNQPQHF. CDR3 sequence (DNA): TGTGCCAGCAGCTGGGACGGACCCAATCAGCCCCAGCATTTT. This chain uses TRBV11-2 with TRBJ1-5, with D possibly matching TRBD1 (5 bases). CDR1 and CDR2 (germline): SGHAT, FQNNGV. The V end was cut by 4 bases, the J end by 3 bases, with 10 bases between. The CDR3 has 14 residues.

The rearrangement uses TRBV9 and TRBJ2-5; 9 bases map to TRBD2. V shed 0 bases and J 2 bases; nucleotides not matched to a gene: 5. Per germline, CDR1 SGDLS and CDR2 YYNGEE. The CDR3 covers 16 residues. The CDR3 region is CASSVEGSGGQETQYF. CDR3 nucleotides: TGTGCCAGCAGCGTAGAGGGTAGCGGGGGACAAGAGACCCAGTACTTC.

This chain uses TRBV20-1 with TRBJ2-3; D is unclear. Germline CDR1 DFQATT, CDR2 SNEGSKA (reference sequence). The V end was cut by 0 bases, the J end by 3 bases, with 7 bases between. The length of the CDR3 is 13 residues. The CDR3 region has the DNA TGCAGTGCTAGAGAGGTCGGGACAGATACGCAGTATTTT. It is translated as CSAREVGTDTQYF.

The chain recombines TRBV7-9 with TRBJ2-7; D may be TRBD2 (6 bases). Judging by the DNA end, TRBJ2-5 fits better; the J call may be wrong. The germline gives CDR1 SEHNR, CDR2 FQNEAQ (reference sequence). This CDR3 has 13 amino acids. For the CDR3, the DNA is TGTGCCAGCAGCTTAAAAGGGAGGCAGACCCAGTACTTC. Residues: CASSLKGRQTQYF.

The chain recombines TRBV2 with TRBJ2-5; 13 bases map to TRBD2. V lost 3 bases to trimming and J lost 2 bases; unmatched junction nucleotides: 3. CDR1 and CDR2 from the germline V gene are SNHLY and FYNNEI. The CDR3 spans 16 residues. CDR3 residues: CASSETSGGPQETQYF. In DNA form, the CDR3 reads TGTGCCAGCAGTGAGACTAGCGGGGGGCCGCAAGAGACCCAGTACTTC. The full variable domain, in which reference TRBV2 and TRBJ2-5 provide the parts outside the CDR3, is EPEVTQTPSHQVTQMGQEVILRCVPISNHLYFYWYRQILGQKVEFLVSFYNNEISEKSEIFDDQFSVERPDGSNFTLKIRSTKLEDSAMYFCASSETSGGPQETQYFGPGTRLLVL.

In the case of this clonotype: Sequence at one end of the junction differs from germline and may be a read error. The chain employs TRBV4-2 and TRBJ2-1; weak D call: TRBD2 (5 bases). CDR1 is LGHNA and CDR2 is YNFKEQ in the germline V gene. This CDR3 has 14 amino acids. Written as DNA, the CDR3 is TGTGCCAGCGGCCAAGTCGCCGGGGTGCATGAGCAGTTCTTC. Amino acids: CASGQVAGVHEQFF.

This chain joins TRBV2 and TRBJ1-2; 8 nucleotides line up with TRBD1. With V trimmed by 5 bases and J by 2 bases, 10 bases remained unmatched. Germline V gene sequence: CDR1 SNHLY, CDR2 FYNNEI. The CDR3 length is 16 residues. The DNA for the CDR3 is TGTGCCAGCAGTCGGTCAGGGCAGGGGGCGAACTATGGCTACACCTTC. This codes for CASSRSGQGANYGYTF. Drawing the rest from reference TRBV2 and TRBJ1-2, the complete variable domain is EPEVTQTPSHQVTQMGQEVILRCVPISNHLYFYWYRQILGQKVEFLVSFYNNEISEKSEIFDDQFSVERPDGSNFTLKIRSTKLEDSAMYFCASSRSGQGANYGYTFGSGTRLTVV.

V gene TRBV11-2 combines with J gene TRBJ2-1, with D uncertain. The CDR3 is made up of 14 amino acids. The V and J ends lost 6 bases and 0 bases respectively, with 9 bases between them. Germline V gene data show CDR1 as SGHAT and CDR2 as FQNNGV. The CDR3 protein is CASRGWSSYNEQFF. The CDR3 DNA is TGTGCCAGCAGGGGGTGGAGCTCCTACAATGAGCAGTTCTTC.

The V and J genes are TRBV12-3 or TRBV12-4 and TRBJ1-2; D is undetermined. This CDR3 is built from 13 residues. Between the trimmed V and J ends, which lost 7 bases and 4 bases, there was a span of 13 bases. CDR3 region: CASTGNNVYGYTF. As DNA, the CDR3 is TGTGCCAGCACGGGTAACAACGTCTATGGCTACACCTTC.

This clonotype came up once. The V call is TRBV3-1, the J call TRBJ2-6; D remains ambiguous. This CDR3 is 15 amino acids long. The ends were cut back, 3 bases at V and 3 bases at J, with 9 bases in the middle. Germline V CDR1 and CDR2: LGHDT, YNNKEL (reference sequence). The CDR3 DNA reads TGTGCCAGCAGCCACGTCCTACGTGGGGCCAACGTCCTGACTTTC. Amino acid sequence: CASSHVLRGANVLTF.